The subject of this entry is one TCR beta chain. How the authors handled the data: Estimated nucleated cell counts came from reference gene primer amplification. The assay was immunoSEQ multiplex PCR, and TCRdb's table has in-frame clones only and misses some. V and J calls and clone size are copied from that table; D and trimming were computed from the DNA. The data contain 220,000 or so clones, around four fifths of them seen just once; the ten biggest clones take up over 7%. This specimen comes from a study of blood T cell repertoires in COVID-19. About the study: T cells, B-cell-depleted T cells, or PBMCs provided the cDNA or gDNA that served as material.

Those enrolled in Seattle joined during active infection and were followed longitudinally afterward. With V trimmed by 8 bases and J by 7 bases, 6 bases remained unmatched. There are 12 residues in the CDR3. Looked up from germline, CDR1 is GTSNPN and CDR2 is SVGIG (reference sequence). Sequencing was done on a sample of peripheral blood. This chain links TRBV30 with TRBJ1-2; 11 bases line up with TRBD1. The clonotype originates from a woman older than 75 with COVID-19, enrolled during active disease. The chain's CDR3 is CAGWTGGSGYTF. The DNA of the CDR3 is TGTGCCGGCTGGACAGGGGGCTCTGGCTACACCTTC.